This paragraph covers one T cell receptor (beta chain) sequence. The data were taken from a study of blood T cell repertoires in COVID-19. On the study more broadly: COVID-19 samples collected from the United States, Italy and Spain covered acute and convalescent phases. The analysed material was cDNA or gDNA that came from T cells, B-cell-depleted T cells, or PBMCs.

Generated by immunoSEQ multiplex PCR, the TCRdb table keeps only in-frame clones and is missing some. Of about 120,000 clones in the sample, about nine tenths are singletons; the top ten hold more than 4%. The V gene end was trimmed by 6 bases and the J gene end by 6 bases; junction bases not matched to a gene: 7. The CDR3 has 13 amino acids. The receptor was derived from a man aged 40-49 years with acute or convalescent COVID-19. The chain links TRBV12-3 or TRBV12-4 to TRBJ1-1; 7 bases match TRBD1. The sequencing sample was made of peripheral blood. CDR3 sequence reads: CASRTGVFAEAFF. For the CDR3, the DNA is TGTGCCAGCAGAACAGGGGTGTTCGCTGAAGCTTTCTTT.